The present entry profiles one T cell receptor (beta chain) with its context. This record belongs to a study of OX40 agonist ivuxolimab in advanced cancers. The assay was immunoSEQ multiplex PCR, and TCRdb's table has in-frame clones only and misses some. This sample has tens of thousands of clones, with around 90% found just once. This CDR3 is built from 16 residues. Germline-derived CDR1 and CDR2 are MNHNY and SVGAGI (reference sequence). Unmatched junction bases numbered 5, after V lost 2 bases and J lost 2 bases. Patients who had autoimmune disease history or got systemic immunosuppression were left out.

This TCR was sampled from an adult with an advanced solid tumor such as melanoma, head and neck, liver or kidney cancer. V and J are TRBV6-6 and TRBJ2-7; 11 bases align to TRBD2. This material consisted of CD4+ or CD8+ T cells sorted from blood, taken in a trial of the OX40 agonist ivuxolimab. CDR3 nucleotide sequence: TGTGCCAGCAGTTACCCCGGACTAGCGGGCGCCTACGAGCAGTACTTC. Amino acid sequence: CASSYPGLAGAYEQYF.